These 3 T cell receptor beta chains came from one sample sequenced in a study of CD8 T cells in Susac syndrome. The RNA, about 0.45 to 1 ug, was put through reverse transcription using random hexamers. MiXCR, applied by TCRdb to the immunoSEQ multiplex PCR reads, yields one record per CDR3 protein. Of over 350,000 distinct CDR3 sequences in the sample, around 83% were seen once. Material: CD8+ T cells from PBMCs. Every receptor here comes from a human donor with multiple sclerosis.

V usage is TRBV6-5 and J usage is TRBJ1-1; D possibly corresponds to TRBD1 (5 bases). Germline V CDR1 and CDR2: MNHEY, SVGAGI. The CDR3 length is 13 residues. With 4 bases removed from V and 8 bases from J, the gap between germline ends came to 14 bases. The CDR3 sequence is CASSLRGDSEAFF. The CDR3 DNA sequence: TGTGCCAGCAGTTTACGGGGCGACTCCGAAGCTTTCTTT.

The genes are TRBV7-9 and TRBJ1-2; D is uncertain. V lost 1 base and J 6 bases, leaving 9 bases between the germline ends. The CDR3 is 13 residues long. Germline V lookup: CDR1 SEHNR, CDR2 FQNEAQ (reference sequence). The CDR3 spells CASSLEGTDGYTF. In nucleotides, the CDR3 is TGTGCCAGCAGCTTAGAAGGCACGGATGGCTACACCTTC.

V is TRBV7-9 and J is TRBJ1-4, with D possibly TRBD1 on 6 matching bases. Trimming stripped 5 bases from V and 12 bases from J, with 25 bases between. The CDR3 contains 16 residues. Germline values: CDR1 SEHNR, CDR2 FQNEAQ (reference sequence). CDR3: CASSPSTGGRAAELFF. The CDR3 DNA is TGTGCCAGCAGCCCTTCTACGGGGGGGCGAGCCGCGGAACTGTTTTTT.